The T cell receptor (beta chain) described here comes from a study of cytomegalovirus exposure and HLA in healthy donors. 13 Jbeta primers and 60 Vbeta primers were used for the PCR. TCRdb's copy holds only in-frame clones and misses some; the assay was immunoSEQ multiplex PCR. The repertoire holds around 100,000 clones, with around 80% as singletons. Germline V gene lookup returns CDR1 ENHRY and CDR2 SYGVKD. The V end lost 0 bases, the J end lost 2 bases, and 8 bases lay between the germline ends. The CDR3 runs 15 residues. This receptor was identified in a woman aged 18-29 years in good health and CMV-seropositive. This chain uses TRBV10-3 with TRBJ1-5; unclear D gene. Sequencing was carried out using PBMCs. The CDR3, as DNA: TGTGCCATCAGTGAGTCGATACAGCGCAATCAGCCCCAGCATTTT. It translates to CAISESIQRNQPQHF.